The clone carrying this T cell receptor (beta chain) was recorded a few times. Its antigen is undetermined. These data come from a study of response to subunit inactivated influenza vaccine. TCRdb re-called the RT-PCR reads through MiXCR, storing one row per CDR3 protein. This sample has 170,000 or so distinct CDR3 sequences, with roughly a tenth found just once. The CDR3 is made up of 15 amino acids. V was pared by 5 bases and J by 3 bases, with 6 bases of the junction left unmatched. The germline CDR1 and CDR2 sequences are SEHNR and FQNEAQ (reference sequence). Overall study results and limits: Each seasonal influenza vaccination, the authors suggested, recruits few new T cells.

Sample: CD8+ T cells sorted from PBMCs, taken around 25 months after vaccination. This receptor was obtained from a man between 45 and 75 years old who received an inactivated influenza vaccine. V usage is TRBV7-9 and J usage is TRBJ2-1; TRBD1 agrees at 8 bases. This CDR3 is CASSPPDRDYNEQFF. CDR3 bases: TGTGCCAGCAGCCCTCCGGACAGGGACTACAATGAGCAGTTCTTC.